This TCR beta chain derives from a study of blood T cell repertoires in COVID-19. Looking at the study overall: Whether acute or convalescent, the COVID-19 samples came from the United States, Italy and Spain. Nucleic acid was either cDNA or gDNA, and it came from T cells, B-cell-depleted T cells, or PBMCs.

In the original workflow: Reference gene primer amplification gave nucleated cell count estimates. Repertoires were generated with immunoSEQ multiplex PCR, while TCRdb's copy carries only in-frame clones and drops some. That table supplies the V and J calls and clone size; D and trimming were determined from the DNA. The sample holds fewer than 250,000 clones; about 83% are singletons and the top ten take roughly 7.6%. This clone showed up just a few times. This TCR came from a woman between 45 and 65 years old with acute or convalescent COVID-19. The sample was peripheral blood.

The CDR3 DNA reads TGTGCCAGTAGTATAGGGACAGGGCAGGGGCAGCCCCAGCATTTT. Protein sequence: CASSIGTGQGQPQHF. The genes are TRBV19 and TRBJ1-5, with 8 bases aligning to TRBD1. CDR3 size: 15 residues. Trimming at V came to 1 base and at J to 7 bases, leaving 6 bases not matched to a gene. Germline CDR1 is LNHDA and CDR2 is SQIVND (reference sequence).